The clone carrying this T cell receptor (beta chain) was detected many times. TCRdb independently ran MiXCR on the RT-PCR reads; one entry per CDR3 protein. The data show about 960,000 distinct CDR3 sequences, approximately 19% seen once. This sample is drawn from a study of patients and donors after allogeneic stem cell transplantation. This CDR3 has 14 residues. Trimming removed 8 bases from V and 4 bases from J; junction bases left unmatched: 8. This chain links TRBV12-3 or TRBV12-4 with TRBJ2-5, with 9 bases lining up with TRBD2. Sample: blood, either unsorted or a sorted T cell fraction (not recorded which). The receptor was isolated from a human donor who was either an allogeneic HSCT recipient or a stem cell or donor lymphocyte infusion donor (not recorded which). It is not recorded whose cells these are; they may come from a transplant donor. The CDR3 loop reads CASRIAGEGETQYF. CDR3 nucleotides: TGTGCCAGCCGAATAGCGGGAGAGGGAGAGACCCAGTACTTC.